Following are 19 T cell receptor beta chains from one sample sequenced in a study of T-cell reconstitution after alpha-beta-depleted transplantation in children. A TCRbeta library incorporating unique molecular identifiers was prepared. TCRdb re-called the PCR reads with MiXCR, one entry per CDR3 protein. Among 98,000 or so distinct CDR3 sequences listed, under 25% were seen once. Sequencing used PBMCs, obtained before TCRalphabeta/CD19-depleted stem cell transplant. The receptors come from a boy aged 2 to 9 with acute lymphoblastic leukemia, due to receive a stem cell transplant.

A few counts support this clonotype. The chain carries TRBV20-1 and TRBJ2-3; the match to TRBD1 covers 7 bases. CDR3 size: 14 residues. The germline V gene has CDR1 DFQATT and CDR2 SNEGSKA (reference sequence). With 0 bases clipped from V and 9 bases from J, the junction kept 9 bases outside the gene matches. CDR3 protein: CSARDRGGVVTQYF. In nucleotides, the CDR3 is TGCAGTGCTAGAGATCGAGGGGGCGTCGTGACGCAGTATTTT.

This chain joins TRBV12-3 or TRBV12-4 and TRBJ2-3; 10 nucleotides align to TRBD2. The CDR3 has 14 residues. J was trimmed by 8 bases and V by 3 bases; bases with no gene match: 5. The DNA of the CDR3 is TGTGCCAGCAGTTTTGGACTAGCGGAGGGTACGCAGTATTTT. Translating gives CASSFGLAEGTQYF.

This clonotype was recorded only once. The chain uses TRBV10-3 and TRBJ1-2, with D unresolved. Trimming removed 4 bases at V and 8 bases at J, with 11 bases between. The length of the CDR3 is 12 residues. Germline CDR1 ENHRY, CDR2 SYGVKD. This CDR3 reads CAISVGSMGYTF. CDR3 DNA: TGTGCCATCAGTGTGGGATCGATGGGCTACACCTTC.

This chain's CDR3 is CSVEEGYEQYF. The CDR3 region has the DNA TGCAGCGTTGAAGAAGGCTACGAGCAGTACTTC. The genes are TRBV29-1 and TRBJ2-7, with unresolved D. The CDR3 is made up of 11 amino acids. V lost 0 bases, J lost 3 bases, and 3 bases lay in between. The V gene's germline CDR1 is SQVTM and CDR2 ANQGSEA.

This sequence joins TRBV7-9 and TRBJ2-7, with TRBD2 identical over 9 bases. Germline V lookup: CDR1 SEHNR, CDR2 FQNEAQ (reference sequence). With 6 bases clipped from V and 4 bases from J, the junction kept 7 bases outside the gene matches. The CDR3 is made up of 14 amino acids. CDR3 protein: CASRSGTSSYEQYF. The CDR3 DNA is TGTGCCAGCAGATCCGGGACTAGCAGTTACGAGCAGTACTTC.

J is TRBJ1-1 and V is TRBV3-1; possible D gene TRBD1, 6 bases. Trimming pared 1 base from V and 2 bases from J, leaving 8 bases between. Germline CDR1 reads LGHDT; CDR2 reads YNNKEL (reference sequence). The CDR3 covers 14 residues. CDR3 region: CASSQAQGNTEAFF. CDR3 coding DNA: TGTGCCAGCAGCCAAGCACAGGGAAACACTGAAGCTTTCTTT.

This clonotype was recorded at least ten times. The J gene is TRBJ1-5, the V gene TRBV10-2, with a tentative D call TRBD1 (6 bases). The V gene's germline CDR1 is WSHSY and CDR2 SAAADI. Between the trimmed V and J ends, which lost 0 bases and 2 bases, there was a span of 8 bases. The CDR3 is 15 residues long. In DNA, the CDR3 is TGCGCCAGCAGTGAGTCGTCAGGGGGCAATCAGCCCCAGCATTTT. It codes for CASSESSGGNQPQHF.

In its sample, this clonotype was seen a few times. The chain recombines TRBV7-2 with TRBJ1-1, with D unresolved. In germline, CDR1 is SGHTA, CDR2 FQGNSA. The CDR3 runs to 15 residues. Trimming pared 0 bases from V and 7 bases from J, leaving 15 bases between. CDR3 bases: TGTGCCAGCAGCTTAGCGGTGGCAGATTTTAATGAAGCTTTCTTT. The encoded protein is CASSLAVADFNEAFF.

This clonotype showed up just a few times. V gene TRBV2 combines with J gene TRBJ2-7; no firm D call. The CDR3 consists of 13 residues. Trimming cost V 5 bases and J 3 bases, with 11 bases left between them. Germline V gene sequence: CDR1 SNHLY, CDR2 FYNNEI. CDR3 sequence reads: CASSRNTDYEQYF. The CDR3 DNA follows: TGTGCCAGCAGTCGTAACACGGACTACGAGCAGTACTTC. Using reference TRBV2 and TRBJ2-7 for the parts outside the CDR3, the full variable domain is EPEVTQTPSHQVTQMGQEVILRCVPISNHLYFYWYRQILGQKVEFLVSFYNNEISEKSEIFDDQFSVERPDGSNFTLKIRSTKLEDSAMYFCASSRNTDYEQYFGPGTRLTVT.

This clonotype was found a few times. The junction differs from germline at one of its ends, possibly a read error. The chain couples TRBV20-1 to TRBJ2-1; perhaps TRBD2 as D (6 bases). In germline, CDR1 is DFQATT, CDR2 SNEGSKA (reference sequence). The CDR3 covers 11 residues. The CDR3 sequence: CSARGARDLHF. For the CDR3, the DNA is TGCAGTGCTAGAGGGGCCAGGGACTTACACTTC.

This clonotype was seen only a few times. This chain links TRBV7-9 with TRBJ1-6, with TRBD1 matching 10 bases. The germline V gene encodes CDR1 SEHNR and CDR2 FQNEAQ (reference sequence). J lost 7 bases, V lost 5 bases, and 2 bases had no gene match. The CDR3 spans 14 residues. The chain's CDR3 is CASSDRGLNSPLHF. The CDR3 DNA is TGTGCCAGCAGCGACAGGGGGCTGAATTCACCCCTCCACTTT.

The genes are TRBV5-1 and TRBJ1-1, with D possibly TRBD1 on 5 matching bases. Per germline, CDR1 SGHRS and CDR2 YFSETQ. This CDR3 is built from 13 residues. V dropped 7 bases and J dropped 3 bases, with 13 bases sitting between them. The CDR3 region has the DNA TGCGCCAGCTCATCCCAAGGGGACACTGAAGCTTTCTTT. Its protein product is CASSSQGDTEAFF.

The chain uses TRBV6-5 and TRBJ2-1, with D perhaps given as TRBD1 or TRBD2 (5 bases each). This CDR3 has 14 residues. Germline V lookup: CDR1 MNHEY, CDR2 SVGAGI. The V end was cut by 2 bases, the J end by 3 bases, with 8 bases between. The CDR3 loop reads CASSYRDGYNEQFF. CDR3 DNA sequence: TGTGCCAGCAGTTACCGGGACGGCTACAATGAGCAGTTCTTC.

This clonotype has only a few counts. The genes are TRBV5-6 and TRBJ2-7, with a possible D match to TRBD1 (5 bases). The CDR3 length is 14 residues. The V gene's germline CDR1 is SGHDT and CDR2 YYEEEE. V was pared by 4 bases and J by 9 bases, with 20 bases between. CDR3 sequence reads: CASSVRVEGGGQYF. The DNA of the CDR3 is TGTGCCAGCAGCGTCAGGGTGGAAGGTGGCGGGCAGTACTTC.

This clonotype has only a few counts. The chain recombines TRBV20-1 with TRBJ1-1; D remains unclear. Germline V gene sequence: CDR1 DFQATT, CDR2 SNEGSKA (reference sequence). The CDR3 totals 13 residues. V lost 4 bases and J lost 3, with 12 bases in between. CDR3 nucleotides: TGCAGTGCTAACGTCGGGGTGGACACTGAAGCTTTCTTT. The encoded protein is CSANVGVDTEAFF.

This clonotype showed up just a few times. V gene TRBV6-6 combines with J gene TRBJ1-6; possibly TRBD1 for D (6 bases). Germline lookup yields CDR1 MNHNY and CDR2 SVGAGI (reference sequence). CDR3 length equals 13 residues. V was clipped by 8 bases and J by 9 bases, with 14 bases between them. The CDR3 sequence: CASLGVRGSPLHF. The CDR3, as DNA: TGTGCCAGCCTTGGGGTCAGGGGTTCACCCCTCCACTTT.

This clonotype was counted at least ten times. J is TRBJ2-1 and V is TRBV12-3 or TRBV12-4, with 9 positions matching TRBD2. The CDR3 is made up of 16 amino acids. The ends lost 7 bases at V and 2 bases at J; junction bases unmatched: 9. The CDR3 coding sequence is TGTGCCAGCACCCGTAGACTAGCGGAGCCCTACAATGAGCAGTTCTTC. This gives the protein CASTRRLAEPYNEQFF.

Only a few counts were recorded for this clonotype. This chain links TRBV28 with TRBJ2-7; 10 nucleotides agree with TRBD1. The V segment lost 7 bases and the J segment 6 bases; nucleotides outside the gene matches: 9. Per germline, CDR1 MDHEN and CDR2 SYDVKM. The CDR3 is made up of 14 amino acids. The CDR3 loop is CASIPGTGAFEQYF. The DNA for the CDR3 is TGTGCCAGCATACCCGGGACAGGGGCTTTCGAGCAGTACTTC.

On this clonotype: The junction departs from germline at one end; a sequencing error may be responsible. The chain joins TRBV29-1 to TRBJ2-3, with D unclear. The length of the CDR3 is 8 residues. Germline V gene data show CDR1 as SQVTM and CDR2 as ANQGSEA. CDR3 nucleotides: TGCAGCGTTGACGATAGGACCTTT. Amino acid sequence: CSVDDRTF.